The T cell receptor beta chain under discussion was sequenced for a study of T cells after yellow fever vaccination. Notes on the study in general: It was a weaker secondary response, yet one that peaked faster, at day 5 versus 15. Among primary-vaccination clones, most reappeared after the booster, at about 95% for CD4 and 85% to 90% for CD8.

The authors made TCR cDNA by 5'RACE template switching, adding a universal primer site and UMIs. TCRdb re-called the 5' RACE reads with MiXCR, one entry per CDR3 protein. The data contain 150,000 to 200,000 distinct CDR3 sequences, 9.5% to 12% of them singletons. Comment on this clonotype: As yet, its antigen is unknown.

CDR3 length equals 15 residues. CDR1 and CDR2 from the germline V gene are MNHEY and SVGAGI. With V trimmed by 5 bases and J by 6 bases, 6 bases remained unmatched. V and J are TRBV6-5 and TRBJ2-2; TRBD1 matches at 10 bases. This specimen was CD8+ T cells sorted from PBMCs, taken 15 days after the yellow fever booster vaccination. The TCR was taken from a man aged 18 to 30 who received the YFV17D yellow fever vaccine. CDR3 bases: TGTGCCAGCAGTACGGGACAGGGGTCCGCCGGGGAGCTGTTTTTT. Translating gives CASSTGQGSAGELFF.